Below are 22 T cell receptor beta chains sequenced from a single sample in a study of blood T cell repertoires in COVID-19. This table comes from immunoSEQ multiplex PCR, and its TCRdb copy is limited to in-frame clones, with some not included. The sample carries some 200,000 clones, approximately 82% recorded once. Material for sequencing was PBMCs or T cells enriched from blood (not recorded which). The receptors come from a woman aged 60 to 75 with acute COVID-19.

There are a few counts of this clone. This chain links TRBV14 with TRBJ1-3; D may be TRBD1 (5 bases). V lost 1 base, J lost 4 bases, and 14 bases lay in between. CDR1 is SGHDN and CDR2 is FVKESK in the germline V gene. The CDR3 is made up of 16 amino acids. CDR3: CASSQGIRVDGNTIYF. In nucleotides, the CDR3 is TGTGCCAGCAGCCAAGGGATCAGGGTGGACGGAAACACCATATATTTT.

This clone has just a few counts. V gene TRBV5-1 combines with J gene TRBJ2-7, with a possible D match to TRBD1 (6 bases). Germline loops: CDR1 SGHRS, CDR2 YFSETQ. This CDR3 contains 13 residues. The V gene lost 1 base and the J gene lost 3 bases, with 8 bases spanning the gap. CDR3 sequence: CASSLTGSYEQYF. DNA for the CDR3: TGCGCCAGCAGCTTGACAGGGAGCTACGAGCAGTACTTC.

DNA of the CDR3: TGCGCCAGCAGCCAAGATGGCCAGAGGGCCGGAAACACCATATATTTT. Its protein is CASSQDGQRAGNTIYF. The chain uses TRBV4-3 and TRBJ1-3; D is undetermined. The CDR3 extends over 16 amino acids. From germline, CDR1 is LGHNA and CDR2 YSLEER. V lost 0 bases and J 4 bases, leaving 13 bases between the germline ends.

The chain is built from TRBV11-2 and TRBJ2-3, with 7 bases aligning to TRBD2. With V trimmed by 0 bases and J by 2 bases, 5 bases remained unmatched. The CDR3 extends over 16 amino acids. Germline CDR1 SGHAT, CDR2 FQNNGV. The CDR3 is CASSLEASGYTDTQYF. The CDR3 DNA reads TGTGCCAGCAGCTTAGAGGCTAGCGGCTACACAGATACGCAGTATTTT.

The genes are TRBV3-1 (or the pseudogene TRBV3-2) and TRBJ2-1; weak D call: TRBD2 (6 bases). From germline, CDR1 is LGHDT and CDR2 YNNKEL (reference sequence). V lost 0 bases, J lost 4 bases, and 10 bases lay in between. This CDR3 has 15 amino acids. The CDR3 DNA is TGTGCCAGCAGCCAAGATCCGGCGGGGTACAATGAGCAGTTCTTC. This gives the protein CASSQDPAGYNEQFF.

The rearrangement joins TRBV11-3 to TRBJ2-2; D might be TRBD2 (5 bases). The CDR3 consists of 16 residues. Germline V CDR1 and CDR2: SGHNT, YENEEA. The V end lost 3 bases, the J end lost 0 bases, and 11 bases lay between the germline ends. The CDR3 DNA sequence: TGTGCCAGCAGCTTGTTAGGACTGCCGAACACCGGGGAGCTGTTTTTT. Translated, it gives CASSLLGLPNTGELFF.

The V and J genes are TRBV11-2 and TRBJ2-5; D perhaps matches TRBD1 (6 bases). Per germline, CDR1 SGHAT and CDR2 FQNNGV. The CDR3 is 13 residues long. The V and J ends lost 7 bases and 5 bases respectively, with 14 bases between them. The CDR3 is CASTRVQGETQYF. CDR3 DNA: TGTGCCAGCACCAGAGTCCAGGGGGAGACCCAGTACTTC.

The J gene is TRBJ2-1, the V gene TRBV6-2 or TRBV6-3; D remains ambiguous. In germline, CDR1 is MNHEY, CDR2 SVGEGT. The V gene lost 3 bases and the J gene lost 7 bases, with 19 bases spanning the gap. The CDR3 has 16 residues. CDR3 coding DNA: TGTGCCAGCAGTTATAGAAGCGAGACGTTACTAAATGAGCAGTTCTTC. It encodes CASSYRSETLLNEQFF.

The chain has TRBV12-5 and TRBJ2-1; perhaps TRBD2 as D (6 bases). V dropped 1 base and J dropped 0 bases, with 7 bases sitting between them. This CDR3 contains 15 residues. Germline loops: CDR1 LGHNT, CDR2 FRNRAP. The CDR3 spells CASGLDGSSYNEQFF. DNA for the CDR3: TGTGCTAGTGGTTTGGACGGGAGCTCCTACAATGAGCAGTTCTTC.

This chain joins TRBV25-1 and TRBJ2-1; TRBD2 matches 8 bases. CDR1 and CDR2 from the germline V gene are MGHDK and SYGVNS. V lost 6 bases, J lost 6 bases, and 1 base stayed unmatched. The CDR3 has 12 amino acids. CDR3 coding DNA: TGTGCCAGCAGCGGACTAGCCAATGAGCAGTTCTTC. This encodes CASSGLANEQFF. Full variable domain (remainder filled in from reference TRBV25-1 and TRBJ2-1): EADIYQTPRYLVIGTGKKITLECSQTMGHDKMYWYQQDPGMELHLIHYSYGVNSTEKGDLSSESTVSRIRTEHFPLTLESARPSHTSQYLCASSGLANEQFFGPGTRLTVL.

This chain connects TRBV24-1 to TRBJ2-3, with 9 bases matching TRBD2. The CDR3 loop spans 11 amino acids. Trimming removed 5 bases from V and 14 bases from J; junction bases left unmatched: 4. Germline V gene lookup returns CDR1 KGHDR and CDR2 SFDVKD. The CDR3 reads CATSALAGWYF. CDR3 nucleotides: TGTGCCACCAGTGCCCTAGCGGGGTGGTATTTT.

The chain has TRBV7-9 and TRBJ2-2, with D perhaps TRBD2 (7 bases). Germline values: CDR1 SEHNR, CDR2 FQNEAQ (reference sequence). This CDR3 contains 16 residues. Deletions cut 4 bases from V and 6 bases from J, with 18 bases between. DNA for the CDR3: TGTGCCAGCAGCTCAGGTCAGGGGAGGGTCGCCGGGGAGCTGTTTTTT. It yields the protein CASSSGQGRVAGELFF.

The J gene is TRBJ1-4, the V gene TRBV11-2, with D possibly being TRBD1 (6 bases). Germline assignment: CDR1 SGHAT and CDR2 FQNNGV. This CDR3 spans 17 amino acids. V gave up 6 bases and J gave up 3 bases, with 20 bases separating them. The CDR3 region is CASRTGRGVEANEKLFF. CDR3 nucleotide sequence: TGTGCCAGCAGGACTGGGAGGGGGGTGGAGGCTAATGAAAAACTGTTTTTT.

This chain joins TRBV19 and TRBJ1-5; possible D gene TRBD1, 6 bases. The CDR3 consists of 17 residues. Trimming removed 7 bases from V and 0 bases from J, with 19 bases in between. Per the germline V gene, CDR1 is LNHDA and CDR2 is SQIVND (reference sequence). CDR3 sequence (DNA): TGTGCCAGTATCGGACTGGGGGCTTCAGCTAGCAATCAGCCCCAGCATTTT. Translation gives CASIGLGASASNQPQHF.

This clone has more than one count but fewer than ten. This chain links TRBV6-2 or TRBV6-3 with TRBJ2-6; D not certain. V was shortened by 5 bases and J by 0 bases, with 14 bases between the two germline ends. CDR1 and CDR2 (germline): MNHEY, SVGEGT. CDR3 size: 17 residues. CDR3 coding DNA: TGTGCCAGCAGTCGGTGGAGCTCAAGCTCTGGGGCCAACGTCCTGACTTTC. Protein product: CASSRWSSSSGANVLTF.

The chain joins TRBV10-3 to TRBJ1-5; D unclear. CDR3 length equals 12 residues. Germline lookup yields CDR1 ENHRY and CDR2 SYGVKD. Trimming removed 8 bases at V and 0 bases at J, with 5 bases between. In DNA form, the CDR3 reads TGTGCCATCCGCAGTAGCAATCAGCCCCAGCATTTT. It yields the protein CAIRSSNQPQHF.

The sample holds a few counts of this clone. The J gene is TRBJ2-7, the V gene TRBV4-2; 12 bases match TRBD2. This CDR3 has 15 amino acids. Looked up from germline, CDR1 is LGHNA and CDR2 is YNFKEQ. Trimming cost V 3 bases and J 0 bases; bases outside gene matches: 0. DNA for the CDR3: TGTGCCAGCAGCCAGACTAGCGGGAGCTCCTACGAGCAGTACTTC. It encodes CASSQTSGSSYEQYF.

The V and J genes are TRBV4-3 and TRBJ2-1; the D gene is possibly TRBD2 (5 bases). CDR1 LGHNA and CDR2 YSLEER come from the germline V gene. The CDR3 has 14 amino acids. The V end was cut by 2 bases, the J end by 7 bases, with 12 bases between. In DNA, the CDR3 is TGCGCCAGCAGCCAAACAAGCGGAAATAATGAGCAGTTCTTC. Translating it yields CASSQTSGNNEQFF.

The chain combines TRBV6-2 or TRBV6-3 with TRBJ1-1; D gene uncertain. Per the germline V gene, CDR1 is MNHEY and CDR2 is SVGEGT. V lost 2 bases to trimming and J lost 2 bases, with 6 bases between them. The CDR3 length is 13 residues. The CDR3 DNA follows: TGTGCCAGCAGTTACCCGCGAAACACTGAAGCTTTCTTT. Translation gives CASSYPRNTEAFF.

The DNA of the CDR3 is TGCAGTGCTAGAGATGGGCCTGAGCAGTACGTC. It encodes CSARDGPEQYV. V gene TRBV20-1 combines with J gene TRBJ2-7; D call uncertain. CDR1 is DFQATT, CDR2 SNEGSKA, per germline (reference sequence). Trimming stripped 0 bases from V and 7 bases from J, with 7 bases between. The CDR3 loop spans 11 amino acids.

This clone occurred once. This chain joins TRBV5-1 and TRBJ1-6; the D is unclear. Trimming removed 4 bases at V and 7 bases at J, with 12 bases between. The CDR3 has 14 residues. Germline V gives CDR1 SGHRS, CDR2 YFSETQ. CDR3 bases: TGCGCCAGCAGCGAGGGCACATTCAATTCACCCCTCCACTTT. Protein product: CASSEGTFNSPLHF.

As regards this clone: A much larger clone sits a single nucleotide away, making a read error possible. The chain combines TRBV6-5 with TRBJ2-1, with 11 bases matching TRBD2. From germline, CDR1 is MNHEY and CDR2 SVGAGI. The CDR3 spans 15 residues. J gave up 3 bases and V 6 bases, and 4 bases lay outside the gene matches. The CDR3 loop reads CASSSGTSGYNEQFF. Written as DNA, the CDR3 is TGTGCCAGCAGCTCCGGGACTAGCGGCTACAATGAGCAGTTCTTC.